The 10 T cell receptor beta chains below were found in one sample sequenced in a study of tumor and adjacent non-tumor tissue in lung cancer. The template was RNA from unsorted bulk tissue. TCRbeta libraries were built with three rounds of nested PCR, modified from ARM-PCR. TCRdb redid the calling of the multiplex PCR reads with MiXCR, one entry per CDR3 protein. Among tens of thousands of distinct CDR3 sequences listed, around four fifths were seen once. Sequenced: lung tumor tissue. The receptors were sampled from a woman in her 50s with non-small cell lung cancer.

On this clonotype: At one of its ends the junction is not consistent with the germline gene, which may arise from a read error. The chain recombines TRBV6-2 or TRBV6-3 with TRBJ2-3; D remains unclear. Looked up from germline, CDR1 is MNHEY and CDR2 is SVGEGT. CDR3 size: 14 residues. The CDR3 nucleotides read TGTTCCAGCAGTGAGCTCGGACCCACAGATACGCAGTATTTT. It translates to CSSSELGPTDTQYF.

The chain carries TRBV6-2 or TRBV6-3 and TRBJ2-7; D ambiguous. The CDR3 sequence is 15 residues long. V was shortened by 0 bases and J by 2 bases, with 11 bases between the two germline ends. Germline V lookup: CDR1 MNHEY, CDR2 SVGEGT. This chain's CDR3 is CASSYSARVPYEQYF. The CDR3 DNA is TGTGCCAGCAGTTACTCAGCGAGAGTCCCCTACGAGCAGTACTTC.

This chain uses TRBV4-1 with TRBJ2-1, with D possibly TRBD1 on 5 matching bases. From germline, CDR1 is MGHRA and CDR2 YSYEKL. Deletions cut 10 bases from V and 12 bases from J, with 16 bases between. The CDR3 consists of 11 residues. The DNA of the CDR3 is TGCGCCAACAGGACCATAAGTGGGCAGTTCTTC. Protein sequence: CANRTISGQFF.

This clonotype was counted a single time. The DNA is omitted, as the CDR3 cannot be located on it reliably, and the CDR3 follows TCRdb's listing. This rearrangement joins TRBV9 to TRBJ1-1; the listed D gene, TRBD1, was not tested against the DNA. Termini included, the CDR3 measures 13 amino acids. Per the germline V gene, CDR1 is SGDLS and CDR2 is YYNGEE. The CDR3 sequence is CASSVGPGSVAFF.

Note on this clonotype: Its ends do not fully match the called genes, so a read error is possible. This chain links TRBV28 with TRBJ1-5, with D uncertain. This CDR3 spans 14 amino acids. Germline V lookup: CDR1 MDHEN, CDR2 SYDVKM. CDR3 region: CAGSPGPENQPQHF. CDR3 sequence (DNA): TGCGCCGGCAGCCCCGGACCAGAAAATCAGCCCCAGCATTTT.

On this clonotype: This clone may be a read error of a much larger clone one base away. This chain uses TRBV7-9 with TRBJ1-2; D not resolved. CDR3 length: 13 residues. CDR1 is SEHNR, CDR2 FQNEAQ, per germline (reference sequence). CDR3 sequence: CPSSLQQNYGYTF. The DNA for the CDR3 is TGTCCCAGCAGCTTACAACAGAACTATGGCTACACCTTC.

On this clonotype itself: At one end the junction does not follow the germline gene, possibly because of a read error. The rearrangement links TRBV4-1 to TRBJ2-6, with a tentative D call TRBD1 (6 bases). The germline gives CDR1 MGHRA, CDR2 YSYEKL. The CDR3 consists of 19 residues. The CDR3 DNA reads as TGCGCTAGCAGCCAAGATTGGTGGACAGAGGGCTCTGGGGCCGACGTCCTGACTTTC. It translates to CASSQDWWTEGSGADVLTF.

Concerning this clonotype: A much larger clonotype is one base distant, so this may be a read error. The chain has TRBV7-9 and TRBJ1-5, with a possible D match to TRBD1 (5 bases). This CDR3 has 13 residues. CDR1 and CDR2 from the germline V gene are SEHNR and FQNEAQ (reference sequence). As DNA, the CDR3 is TGTGCCAGCAGCCAACAGGAAAATCATCCCCAGCATTTT. It encodes CASSQQENHPQHF.

Points on this clonotype: The missing conserved phenylalanine or tryptophan at the end of this CDR3 makes a read error likely. The DNA is omitted, as the CDR3 cannot be located on it reliably, and the CDR3 follows TCRdb's listing. The chain combines TRBV11-2 with TRBJ2-3; the table's D call, TRBD1, was not checked against the DNA. From its first to its last residue, the CDR3 has 11 amino acids. Germline assignment: CDR1 SGHAT and CDR2 FQNNGV. The CDR3: CAMGGPDTKYI.

This clonotype is medium-sized by share. J is TRBJ2-5 and V is TRBV11-3; no firm D call. Germline V gives CDR1 SGHNT, CDR2 YENEEA. The V end lost 1 base, the J end lost 2 bases, and 5 bases lay between the germline ends. CDR3 size: 13 residues. CDR3 nucleotides: TGTGCCAGCAGCTTAGGTGAACAAGAGACCCAGTACTTC. This codes for CASSLGEQETQYF.